The rows below give T cell receptor beta chains drawn from one sample of a study of T-cell reconstitution after alpha-beta-depleted transplantation in children. One entry per CDR3 protein results from TCRdb running MiXCR on the PCR reads. This sample has about 100,000 distinct CDR3 sequences; 5.5% to 6.5% occur once, and the top ten carry roughly 24%. Here the sequenced sample was PBMCs, mostly from graft donor cells, taken 360 days after TCRalphabeta/CD19-depleted stem cell transplant. The receptors shown here come from a male patient aged 2-9 years who had a stem cell transplant for acute lymphoblastic leukemia, so the T cells may come from the graft donor. Each CDR3 is given with its conserved first and last residue. D genes are given only for firm matches. The size of a clone is reported for some rows only, either as once, few or many, or as a class for expanded clones.

j_gene	abundance	v_gene	d_gene	CDR3nt	CDR3aa
TRBJ1-4	.	TRBV28	TRBD1	TGTGCCAGCAGTCTCTCGGGCCGGGGACAGAATGAAAAACTGTTTTTT	CASSLSGRGQNEKLFF
TRBJ1-1	many	TRBV7-9	.	TGTGCCAGCAGAAAGGGGAACACTGAAGCTTTCTTT	CASRKGNTEAFF
TRBJ1-5	.	TRBV4-2	.	TGTGCCAGCAGCCAAGACAAGTTCGGGGGGCGCGGGGATCAGCCCCAGCATTTT	CASSQDKFGGRGDQPQHF
TRBJ2-3	.	TRBV12-3/TRBV12-4	TRBD2	TGTACCTTCAGTTTAGCCCTTCGGGGACTAGCAAGCACAGATACGCAGTATTTT	CTFSLALRGLASTDTQYF
TRBJ1-2	many	TRBV4-3	.	TGCGCCAGCAGCCAAGAGGTGTCGCAGCCCTTGCGCTATGGCTACACCTTC	CASSQEVSQPLRYGYTF
TRBJ2-7	few	TRBV27	.	TGTGCCAGCAGTCCCCCCGGGACGGTCTCCTACGAGCAGTACTTC	CASSPPGTVSYEQYF
TRBJ1-5	few	TRBV6-1	.	TGTGCCAGCAGTGAATATATAGGATTGGTGGATCAGCCCCAGCATTTT	CASSEYIGLVDQPQHF
TRBJ2-1	few	TRBV6-5	TRBD2	TGTGCCAGCAGCCGTGGGCGGGAGGGCCTCAATGAGCAGTTCTTC	CASSRGREGLNEQFF
TRBJ2-1	.	TRBV4-1	TRBD2	TGCGCCAGCAGACTTAAAGCGGGAGACGTCTACAATGAGCAGTTCTTC	CASRLKAGDVYNEQFF
TRBJ2-2	many	TRBV9	TRBD1	TGTGCCAGCATCGGTGGACAGGGGGCTACCGGGGAGCTGTTTTTT	CASIGGQGATGELFF
TRBJ1-4	few	TRBV5-6	.	TGTGCCAGCAGCTTGGGACGGGTATCAGGTGAAAAACTGTTTTTT	CASSLGRVSGEKLFF
TRBJ2-7	many	TRBV11-2	.	TGTGCCAGCAGCCCGCGTCCTAGAAACTACGAGCAGTACTTC	CASSPRPRNYEQYF
TRBJ1-2	.	TRBV20-1	.	TGCAGTGCCGACGGGAAGGCAGGGGAGAACTATGGCTACACCTTC	CSADGKAGENYGYTF
TRBJ2-3	many	TRBV28	.	TGTGCCAGCAGTTTATGGCGGTCCACAGATACGCAGTATTTT	CASSLWRSTDTQYF
TRBJ2-6	few	TRBV11-1	.	TGTGCCAGCAGCTTTCGCCCCGGAACGCCTTCCTCTGGGGCCAACGTCCTGACTTTC	CASSFRPGTPSSGANVLTF
TRBJ2-1	.	TRBV2	TRBD2	TGTGCCAGCCTTAGCGGGGGGGCCCGCAATGAGCAGTTCTTC	CASLSGGARNEQFF
TRBJ2-2	few	TRBV5-1	.	TGCGCCAGCAGCAACCGACAAACTACCGGGGAGCTGTTTTTT	CASSNRQTTGELFF
TRBJ2-7	many	TRBV4-2	TRBD2	TGTGCCAGCAGCCAAGAGGGAGGGAAGGGGAGCAACGAGCAGTACTTC	CASSQEGGKGSNEQYF
TRBJ2-1	.	TRBV7-8	TRBD2	TGTGCCAGCAGCTTAGAAGGACTAGCGACTGAGCAGTTCTTC	CASSLEGLATEQFF
TRBJ2-1	many	TRBV7-9	TRBD1	TGTGCCAGCAGCCCCCGGGACAGCCTCAGGTATGAGCAGTTCTTC	CASSPRDSLRYEQFF
TRBJ2-5	.	TRBV6-1	.	TGTGCCAGCTCGTGGGAGATAGGAGAGACCCAGTACTTC	CASSWEIGETQYF
TRBJ1-5	many	TRBV9	.	TGTGCCAGCAGCTCCCGTGGACGAGGACAGCCCCAGCATTTT	CASSSRGRGQPQHF
TRBJ2-2	many	TRBV9	.	TGTGCCAGCAGCGTAACGATAGGTCGGGACCCCGGGCACACCGGGGAGCTGTTTTTT	CASSVTIGRDPGHTGELFF
TRBJ1-6	.	TRBV12-5	.	TGTGCTAGTGGTCTCCCGTTGGGGATTAATCGTTCACCCCTCCACTTT	CASGLPLGINRSPLHF
TRBJ1-1	many	TRBV7-9	.	TGTGCCAGCAGCTCCTTGCGAGGGCAGACTGAAGCTTTCTTT	CASSSLRGQTEAFF
TRBJ2-7	.	TRBV5-1	.	TGCGCCAGCAGCTCCCGAGCGGAGAGGTACGAGCAGTACTTC	CASSSRAERYEQYF
TRBJ2-7	.	TRBV20-1	.	TGCAGTGCTAGTCCGGGCCCCTACGAGCAGTACTTC	CSASPGPYEQYF
TRBJ1-5	once	TRBV7-8	.	TGTGCCAGCAGCTCAGACAGATACAATCAGCCCCAGCATTTT	CASSSDRYNQPQHF
TRBJ2-7	many	TRBV6-6	.	TGTGCCAGCAGCCTACTGAGGGACGAGCAGTACTTC	CASSLLRDEQYF
TRBJ2-3	few	TRBV12-3/TRBV12-4	.	TGTGCCAGCAGTTTCAGGGGGGGGGATACGCAGTATTTT	CASSFRGGDTQYF
TRBJ1-4	few	TRBV20-1	.	TGCAGTGCTAGAGTAGGCGGTTCAGGGGCGCGGGAAAAACTGTTTTTT	CSARVGGSGAREKLFF
TRBJ2-1	many	TRBV7-9	TRBD2	TGTGCCAGCAGGGTGGGGCCAGCGGGAGTTTTCAATGAGCAGTTCTTC	CASRVGPAGVFNEQFF
TRBJ1-2	many	TRBV12-3/TRBV12-4	.	TGTGCCAGCAGTTTATGGGTACGGCGGGGTGGCTACACCTTC	CASSLWVRRGGYTF
TRBJ2-3	.	TRBV28	.	TGTGCCAGCAGTACCGGACTACGCACAGATACGCAGTATTTT	CASSTGLRTDTQYF
TRBJ2-7	many	TRBV20-1	.	TGCAGTGCGATACATGCGCAGGCCACCCAGTACGAGCAGTACTTC	CSAIHAQATQYEQYF
TRBJ2-3	many	TRBV7-9	TRBD1	TGTGCCAGCAGCCCACTGGACAGGGAGGAAGATACGCAGTATTTT	CASSPLDREEDTQYF
TRBJ2-7	few	TRBV27	.	TGTGCCAGCAGTTTGTCTTCCGACTACGAGCAGTACTTC	CASSLSSDYEQYF
TRBJ2-1	many	TRBV29-1	.	TGCAGCGTTGATAGGGATGAGCAGTTCTTC	CSVDRDEQFF
TRBJ2-5	many	TRBV25-1	.	TGTGCCAGCAGTGAAGGACGCTTTTCAGGGGAGACCCAGTACTTC	CASSEGRFSGETQYF
TRBJ2-7	many	TRBV19	TRBD1	TGTGCCAGTAGTATAGATACCGGGACAGGGCCCTCCTACGAGCAGTACTTC	CASSIDTGTGPSYEQYF
TRBJ2-4	.	TRBV12-3/TRBV12-4	.	TGTGCCAGCAGCCGCTCAAACATTCAGTACTTC	CASSRSNIQYF
TRBJ1-5	many	TRBV7-8	.	TGTGCCAGCAGCCCGTCCTGGGAATATAGCAATCAGCCCCAGCATTTT	CASSPSWEYSNQPQHF
TRBJ2-3	.	TRBV14	.	TGTGCCAGCAGCCAAGATGAGGAGGTCCCTAGCACAGATACGCAGTATTTT	CASSQDEEVPSTDTQYF
TRBJ2-3	.	TRBV24-1	TRBD1	TGTGCCACCAGTGACTTGGGACAGGGTCTGGCAGATACGCAGTATTTT	CATSDLGQGLADTQYF
TRBJ2-3	many	TRBV6-5	TRBD2	TGTGCCAGCAGTTACCCCTCGAGCCCCCAAGCGGGAGGCGGCGATACGCAGTATTTT	CASSYPSSPQAGGGDTQYF
TRBJ2-7	many	TRBV7-9	TRBD2	TGTGCCAGCAGCCACCCCCGGACTAGCGGGAGTAGGTACGAGCAGTACTTC	CASSHPRTSGSRYEQYF
TRBJ2-7	many	TRBV15	TRBD2	TGTGCCACCAGCGCCCAGGGCGGGGGGATATCCTACGAGCAGTACTTC	CATSAQGGGISYEQYF
TRBJ1-1	.	TRBV6-2/TRBV6-3	.	TGTGCCAGCAGCATAACGTCTAGGAGGACTGAAGCTTTCTTT	CASSITSRRTEAFF